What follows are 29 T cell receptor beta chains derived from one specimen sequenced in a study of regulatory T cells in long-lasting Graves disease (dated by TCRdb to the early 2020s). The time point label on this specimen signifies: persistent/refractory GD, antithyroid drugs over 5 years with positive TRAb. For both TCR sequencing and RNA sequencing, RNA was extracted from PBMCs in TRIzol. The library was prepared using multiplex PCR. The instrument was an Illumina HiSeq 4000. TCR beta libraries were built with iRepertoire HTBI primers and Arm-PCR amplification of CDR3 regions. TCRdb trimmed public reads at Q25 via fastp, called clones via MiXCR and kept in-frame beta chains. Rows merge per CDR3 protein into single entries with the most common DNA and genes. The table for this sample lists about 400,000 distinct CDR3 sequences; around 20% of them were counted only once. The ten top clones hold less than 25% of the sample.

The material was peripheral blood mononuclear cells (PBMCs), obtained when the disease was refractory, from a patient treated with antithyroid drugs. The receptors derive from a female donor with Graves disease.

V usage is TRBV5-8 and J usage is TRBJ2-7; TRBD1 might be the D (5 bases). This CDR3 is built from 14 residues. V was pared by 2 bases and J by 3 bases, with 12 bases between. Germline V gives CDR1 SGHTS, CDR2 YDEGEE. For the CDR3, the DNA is TGTGCCAGCAGCTTTGGTGGCAGGGACTACGAGCAGTACTTC. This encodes CASSFGGRDYEQYF.

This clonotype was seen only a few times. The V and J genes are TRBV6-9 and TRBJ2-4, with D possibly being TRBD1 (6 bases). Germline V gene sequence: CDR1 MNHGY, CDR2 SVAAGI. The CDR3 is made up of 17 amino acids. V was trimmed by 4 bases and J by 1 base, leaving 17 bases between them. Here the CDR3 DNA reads TGTGCCAGCAGTTGGGACACCACAGTGGTGGCCAAAAACATTCAGTACTTC. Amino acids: CASSWDTTVVAKNIQYF.

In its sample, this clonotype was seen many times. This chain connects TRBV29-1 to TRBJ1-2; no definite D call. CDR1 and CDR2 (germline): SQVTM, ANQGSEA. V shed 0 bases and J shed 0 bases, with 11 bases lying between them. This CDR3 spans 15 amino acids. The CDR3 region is CSVEEGSGPNYGYTF. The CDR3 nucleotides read TGCAGCGTTGAAGAGGGGTCAGGACCTAACTATGGCTACACCTTC.

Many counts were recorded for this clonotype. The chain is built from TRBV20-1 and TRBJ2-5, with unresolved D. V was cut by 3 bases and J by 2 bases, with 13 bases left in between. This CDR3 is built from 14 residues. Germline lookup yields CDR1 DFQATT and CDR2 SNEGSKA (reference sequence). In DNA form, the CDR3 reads TGCAGTGCTAGCGTCATGGTAGGACAAGAGACCCAGTACTTC. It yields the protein CSASVMVGQETQYF.

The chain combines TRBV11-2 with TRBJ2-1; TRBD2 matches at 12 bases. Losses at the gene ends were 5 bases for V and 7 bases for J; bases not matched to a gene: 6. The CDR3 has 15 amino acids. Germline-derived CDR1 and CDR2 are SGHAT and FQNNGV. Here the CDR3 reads CASSPGLAGRNEQFF. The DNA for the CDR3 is TGTGCCAGCAGCCCAGGACTAGCGGGACGAAATGAGCAGTTCTTC.

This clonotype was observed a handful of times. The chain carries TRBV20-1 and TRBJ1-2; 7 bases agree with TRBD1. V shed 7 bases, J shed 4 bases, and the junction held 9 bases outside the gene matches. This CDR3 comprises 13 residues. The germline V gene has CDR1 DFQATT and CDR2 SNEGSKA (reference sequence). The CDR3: CSVGQDTSYGYTF. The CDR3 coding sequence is TGCAGTGTTGGACAGGATACATCCTATGGCTACACCTTC.

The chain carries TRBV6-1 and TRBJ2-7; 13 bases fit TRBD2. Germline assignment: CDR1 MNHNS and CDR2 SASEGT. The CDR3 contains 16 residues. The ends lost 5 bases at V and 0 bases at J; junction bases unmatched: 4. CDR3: CASSLRLAGGSYEQYF. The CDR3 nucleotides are TGTGCCAGCAGTCTCCGACTAGCGGGAGGCTCCTACGAGCAGTACTTC.

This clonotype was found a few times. The CDR3 protein is CASSLFGSGVLAGELFF. As DNA, the CDR3 is TGTGCCAGCAGCTTATTCGGTTCGGGAGTATTGGCCGGGGAGCTGTTTTTT. The rearrangement uses TRBV7-2 and TRBJ2-2; D might be TRBD2 (6 bases). The CDR3 totals 17 residues. In germline, CDR1 is SGHTA, CDR2 FQGNSA. Trimming shortened V by 2 bases and J by 6 bases, and 19 bases separated the two germline ends.

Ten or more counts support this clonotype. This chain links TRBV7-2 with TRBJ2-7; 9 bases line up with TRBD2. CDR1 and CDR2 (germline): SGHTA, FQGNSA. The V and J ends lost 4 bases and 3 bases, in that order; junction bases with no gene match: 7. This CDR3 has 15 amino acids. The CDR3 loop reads CASSYLAGRGYEQYF. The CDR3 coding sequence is TGTGCCAGCAGCTACCTAGCGGGAAGAGGCTACGAGCAGTACTTC. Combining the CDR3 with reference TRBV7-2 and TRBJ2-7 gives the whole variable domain GAGVSQSPSNKVTEKGKDVELRCDPISGHTALYWYRQSLGQGLEFLIYFQGNSAPDKSGLPSDRFSAERTGGSVSTLTIQRTQQEDSAVYLCASSYLAGRGYEQYFGPGTRLTVT.

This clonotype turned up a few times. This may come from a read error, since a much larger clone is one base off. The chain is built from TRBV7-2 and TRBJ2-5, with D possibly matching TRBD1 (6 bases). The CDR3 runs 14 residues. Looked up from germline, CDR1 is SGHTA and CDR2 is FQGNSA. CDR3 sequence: CVSTRTAHQETQYF. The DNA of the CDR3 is TGTGTCAGCACCAGGACAGCACACCAAGAGACCCAGTACTTC.

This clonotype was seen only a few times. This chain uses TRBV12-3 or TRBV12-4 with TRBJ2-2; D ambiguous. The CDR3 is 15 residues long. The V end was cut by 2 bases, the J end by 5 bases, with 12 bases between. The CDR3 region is CASSLRPQVTGELFF. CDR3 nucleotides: TGTGCCAGCAGTTTACGGCCGCAGGTGACCGGGGAGCTGTTTTTT.

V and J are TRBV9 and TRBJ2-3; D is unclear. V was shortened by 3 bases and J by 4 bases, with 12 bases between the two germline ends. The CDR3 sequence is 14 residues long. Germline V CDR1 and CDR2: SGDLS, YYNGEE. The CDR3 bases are TGTGCCAGCAGCGCCCAGCACCAAGCAGATACGCAGTATTTT. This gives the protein CASSAQHQADTQYF.

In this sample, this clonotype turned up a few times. As DNA, the CDR3 is TGTGCCAGCAGTCGAGCCGGGACAGGGAAGAATTCACCCCTCCACTTT. Translation gives CASSRAGTGKNSPLHF. This sequence joins TRBV7-2 and TRBJ1-6, with TRBD1 identical over 9 bases. Trimming removed 6 bases from V and 7 bases from J; junction bases left unmatched: 10. The CDR3 totals 16 residues. Germline V gene sequence: CDR1 SGHTA, CDR2 FQGNSA.

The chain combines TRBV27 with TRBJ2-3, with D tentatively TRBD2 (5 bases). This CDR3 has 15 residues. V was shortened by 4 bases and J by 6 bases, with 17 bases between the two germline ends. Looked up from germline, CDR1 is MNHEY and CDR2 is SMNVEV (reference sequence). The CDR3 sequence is CASSSRDFIRDTQYF. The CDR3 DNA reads TGTGCCAGCAGTTCCCGGGATTTTATTAGGGATACGCAGTATTTT.

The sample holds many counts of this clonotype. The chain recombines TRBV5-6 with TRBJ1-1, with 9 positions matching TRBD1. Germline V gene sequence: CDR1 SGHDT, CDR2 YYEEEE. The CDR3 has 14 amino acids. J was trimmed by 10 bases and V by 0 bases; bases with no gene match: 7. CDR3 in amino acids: CASSLDVMDRGAFF. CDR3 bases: TGTGCCAGCAGCTTGGATGTGATGGACAGGGGAGCTTTCTTT.

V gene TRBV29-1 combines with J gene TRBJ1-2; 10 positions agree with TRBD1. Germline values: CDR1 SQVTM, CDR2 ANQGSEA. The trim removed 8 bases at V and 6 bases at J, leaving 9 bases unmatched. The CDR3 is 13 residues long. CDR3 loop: CSSGQGGVDGYTF. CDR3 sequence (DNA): TGCAGCAGTGGACAGGGGGGTGTGGATGGCTACACCTTC.

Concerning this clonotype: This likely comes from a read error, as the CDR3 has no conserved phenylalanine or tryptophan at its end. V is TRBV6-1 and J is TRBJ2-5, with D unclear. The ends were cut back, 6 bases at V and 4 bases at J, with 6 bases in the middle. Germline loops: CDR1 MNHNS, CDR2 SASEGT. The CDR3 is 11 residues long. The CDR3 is CASSHGETQYL. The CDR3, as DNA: TGTGCCAGCAGCCACGGAGAGACCCAGTACCTC.

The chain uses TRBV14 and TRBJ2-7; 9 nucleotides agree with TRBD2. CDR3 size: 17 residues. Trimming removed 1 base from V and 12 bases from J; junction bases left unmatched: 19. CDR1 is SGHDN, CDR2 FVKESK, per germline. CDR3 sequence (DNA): TGTGCCAGCAGCCAAGTGCCCCTTCGAGTAGCGGGAGAGGCAAGGTACTTC. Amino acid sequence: CASSQVPLRVAGEARYF.

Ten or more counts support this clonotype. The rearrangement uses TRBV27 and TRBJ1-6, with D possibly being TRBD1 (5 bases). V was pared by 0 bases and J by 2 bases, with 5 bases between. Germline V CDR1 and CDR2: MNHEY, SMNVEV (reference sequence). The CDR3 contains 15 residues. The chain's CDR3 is CASSLSGAYNSPLHF. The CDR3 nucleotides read TGTGCCAGCAGTTTATCGGGGGCCTATAATTCACCCCTCCACTTT.

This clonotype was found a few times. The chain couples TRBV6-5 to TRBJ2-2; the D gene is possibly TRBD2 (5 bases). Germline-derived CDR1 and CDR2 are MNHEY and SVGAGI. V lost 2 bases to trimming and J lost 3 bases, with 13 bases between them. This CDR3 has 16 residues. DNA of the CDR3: TGTGCCAGCAGTTACGGAGGCGGCAGATACACCGGGGAGCTGTTTTTT. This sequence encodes CASSYGGGRYTGELFF.

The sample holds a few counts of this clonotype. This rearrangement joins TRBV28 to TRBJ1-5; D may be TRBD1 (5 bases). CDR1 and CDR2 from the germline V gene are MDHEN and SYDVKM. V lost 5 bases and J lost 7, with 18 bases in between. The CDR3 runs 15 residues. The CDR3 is CASSHGTSLTQPQHF. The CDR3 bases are TGTGCCAGCAGTCACGGGACTTCCCTTACACAGCCCCAGCATTTT.

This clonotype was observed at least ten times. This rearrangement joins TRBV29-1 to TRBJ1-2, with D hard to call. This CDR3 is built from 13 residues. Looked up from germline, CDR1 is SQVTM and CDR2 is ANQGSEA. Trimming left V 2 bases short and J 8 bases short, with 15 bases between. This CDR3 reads CSVEIGGGRGYTF. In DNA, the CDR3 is TGCAGCGTTGAAATCGGAGGCGGTCGGGGCTACACCTTC.

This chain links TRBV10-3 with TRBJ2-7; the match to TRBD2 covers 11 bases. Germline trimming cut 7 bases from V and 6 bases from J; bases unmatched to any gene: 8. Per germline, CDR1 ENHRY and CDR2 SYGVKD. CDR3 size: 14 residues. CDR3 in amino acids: CAITAGTSGAEQYF. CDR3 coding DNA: TGTGCCATCACCGCCGGGACTAGCGGAGCCGAGCAGTACTTC.

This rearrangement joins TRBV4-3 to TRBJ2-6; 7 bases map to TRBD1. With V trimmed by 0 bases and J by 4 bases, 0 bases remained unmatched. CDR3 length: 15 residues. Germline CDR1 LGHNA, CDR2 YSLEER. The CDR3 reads CASSQEQGGANVLTF. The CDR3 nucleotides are TGCGCCAGCAGCCAAGAACAGGGGGGGGCCAACGTCCTGACTTTC.

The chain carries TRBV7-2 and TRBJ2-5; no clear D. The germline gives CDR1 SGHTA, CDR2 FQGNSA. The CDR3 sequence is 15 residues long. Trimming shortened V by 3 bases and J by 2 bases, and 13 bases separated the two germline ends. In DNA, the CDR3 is TGTGCCAGCAGCTTCCCTCCTAGTGCGCAAGAGACCCAGTACTTC. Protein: CASSFPPSAQETQYF. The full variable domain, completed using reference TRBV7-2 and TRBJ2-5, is GAGVSQSPSNKVTEKGKDVELRCDPISGHTALYWYRQSLGQGLEFLIYFQGNSAPDKSGLPSDRFSAERTGGSVSTLTIQRTQQEDSAVYLCASSFPPSAQETQYFGPGTRLLVL.

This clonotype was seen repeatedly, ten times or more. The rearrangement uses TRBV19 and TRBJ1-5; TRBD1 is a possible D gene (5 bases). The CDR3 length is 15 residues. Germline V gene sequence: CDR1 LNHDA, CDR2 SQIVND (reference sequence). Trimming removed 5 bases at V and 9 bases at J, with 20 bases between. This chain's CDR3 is CASSGTGPGVVPQHF. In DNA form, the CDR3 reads TGTGCCAGTAGTGGAACGGGCCCGGGGGTCGTGCCCCAGCATTTT.

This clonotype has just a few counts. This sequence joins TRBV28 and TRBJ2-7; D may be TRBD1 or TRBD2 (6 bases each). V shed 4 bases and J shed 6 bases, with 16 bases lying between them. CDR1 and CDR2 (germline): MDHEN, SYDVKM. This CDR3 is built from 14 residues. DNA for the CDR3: TGTGCCAGCAGTTGGGGGGCCCAAGGGAGCGAGCAGTACTTC. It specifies CASSWGAQGSEQYF. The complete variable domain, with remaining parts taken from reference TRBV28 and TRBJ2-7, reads DVKVTQSSRYLVKRTGEKVFLECVQDMDHENMFWYRQDPGLGLRLIYFSYDVKMKEKGDIPEGYSVSREKKERFSLILESASTNQTSMYLCASSWGAQGSEQYFGPGTRLTVT.

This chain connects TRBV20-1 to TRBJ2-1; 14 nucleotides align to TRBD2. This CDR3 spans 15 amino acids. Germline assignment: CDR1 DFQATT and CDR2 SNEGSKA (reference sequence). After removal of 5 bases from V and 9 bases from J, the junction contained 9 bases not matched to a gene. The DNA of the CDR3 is TGCAGTGCTCTCCGACTAGCGGGAGGGCCGATTGAGCAGTTCTTC. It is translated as CSALRLAGGPIEQFF.

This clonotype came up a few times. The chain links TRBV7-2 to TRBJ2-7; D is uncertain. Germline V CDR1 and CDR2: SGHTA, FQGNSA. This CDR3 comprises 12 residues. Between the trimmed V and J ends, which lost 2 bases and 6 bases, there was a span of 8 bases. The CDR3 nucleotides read TGTGCCAGCAGCTTAAATTGGGGCGAGCAGTACTTC. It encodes CASSLNWGEQYF.